A selection of T cell receptor beta chains follows, all from one sample in a study of radiation and T cells in renal cell carcinoma. Repertoires were generated with immunoSEQ multiplex PCR, while TCRdb's copy carries only in-frame clones and drops some. This table holds some 21,000 clones, nearly 55% found once. Sequencing was performed on tumor tissue, taken from a patient whose treatment was nephrectomy without radiotherapy. Every receptor here comes from a human donor with renal cell carcinoma. CDR3s leave out the opening cysteine and the closing phenylalanine or tryptophan. Fields, in order: V gene, clone size, CDR3 protein. Size is stated for part of the rows, as once, few or many counts, or as a class when the clone is expanded.

>TRBV27|NA
ASSTRTGAAQPQH
>TRBV10-3|NA
AINGAWAGEAF
>TRBV7-2|NA
ASSLGVLRGNTEAF
>TRBV7-8|NA
ASSTSVRNTEAF
>TRBV6-1|NA
ASSTMGFTYEQY
>TRBV5-1|few
ASSWGANTEAF
>TRBV19|NA
ASSTGTGVLYEQY
>TRBV19|NA
ASSTSTGQSEAF
>TRBV19|once
ASTPRASLNQPQH
>TRBV6-1|NA
ASSVHPWAGGPYEQY
>TRBV6-5|NA
ASGTGKATEAF
>TRBV30|NA
AWRLRGRSYNSPLH
>TRBV5-1|NA
ASRLASGVSSYNEQF
>TRBV2|NA
ASSLVVQGNSPLH
>TRBV4-2|NA
ASSQVTRGRNTGELF
>TRBV7-2|once
ASSLRDRSSYEQY
>TRBV7-9|NA
ASSLGQGFYYGYT
>TRBV9|few
ASSVDRATEAF
>TRBV4-2|NA
ASSPLGTGGTEAF
>TRBV10-2|NA
ASRGTSGAQETQY
>TRBV30|NA
AWSGSLGLETQY
>TRBV29-1|NA
SVGPPLH
>TRBV5-6|few
ASSVQGARAF